The rows below give T cell receptor beta chains drawn from one sample of a study of T cells in localized non-small cell lung cancer. Assay: immunoSEQ multiplex PCR; the TCRdb copy retains only in-frame clones and omits some. Altogether approximately 49,000 clones are present, 60% to 80% being singletons, with the ten largest covering 17%. Material: peripheral blood, obtained before any cancer treatment. These receptors all stem from a man aged 35 to 69 with stage I squamous cell lung carcinoma. Each CDR3 is given with its conserved first and last residue.

CDR3aa	v_gene	j_gene
CASSLGDGWGTGELFF	TRBV11-2	TRBJ2-2
CASKGQTNEKLFF	TRBV4-3	TRBJ1-4
CASSFPGRELDTEAFF	TRBV21-1	TRBJ1-1
CASSRDTSQETQYF	TRBV28	TRBJ2-5
CASSYTGGGYEQYF	TRBV6-5	TRBJ2-7
CASSLRERALFSTDTQYF	TRBV7-2	TRBJ2-3
CASSFLGRRSYNEQFF	TRBV28	TRBJ2-1
CASSLNVGGANVLTF	TRBV7-3	TRBJ2-6
CASNWDGSTDTQYF	TRBV9	TRBJ2-3
CAWSVGQPVYSGNTIYF	TRBV30	TRBJ1-3
CATSRDSPRQGMNYGYTF	TRBV15	TRBJ1-2
CASSLDISPLHF	TRBV5-4	TRBJ1-6
CASSLTNEQFF	TRBV7-3	TRBJ2-1
CASSQVKWIQGQLSSGNTIYF	TRBV23-1	TRBJ1-3
CASSESGTSGGGEQFF	TRBV9	TRBJ2-1
CASSLFSGPRETQYF	TRBV5-6	TRBJ2-5
CASSSPGQNYGYTF	TRBV6-5	TRBJ1-2
CASDTGTGANVLTF	TRBV5-4	TRBJ2-6
CASSGAGTGSEKLFF	TRBV5-5	TRBJ1-4
CAIHGGASDTQYF	TRBV10-3	TRBJ2-3
CASSPLLGSSNEQFF	TRBV27	TRBJ2-1
CASSAGQSYGYTF	TRBV25-1	TRBJ1-2
CASSMGRDSYEQYF	TRBV19	TRBJ2-7
CASSSAGKAFF	TRBV5-6	TRBJ1-1
CASSRALYEQYF	TRBV28	TRBJ2-7
CASSPQARNTEAFF	TRBV5-1	TRBJ1-1